The 30 T cell receptor beta chains given below trace back to one sample, sequenced in a study of beta chain features in type 1 diabetes. The authors reverse transcribed all of the isolated RNA, so sequencing captured expressed TCRB transcripts. The table came from immunoSEQ multiplex PCR; TCRdb's copy has only in-frame clones and leaves some out. Of 130,000 to 150,000 clones listed, roughly 48% are singletons. Sequencing was done on a sample of Tregs from blood. All receptors derive from a man aged 18 to 35 in good health.

The chain couples TRBV6-4 to TRBJ1-1, with 10 bases lining up with TRBD1. This CDR3 is built from 14 residues. V gave up 6 bases and J gave up 5 bases; unmatched junction bases: 6. Germline V gene data show CDR1 as MRHNA and CDR2 as SNTAGT. DNA for the CDR3: TGTGCCAGCAGCTCCGGACAGGGGGGGACTGAAGCTTTCTTT. It yields the protein CASSSGQGGTEAFF.

CDR3 region: CASSQLGQRANEQFF. CDR3 sequence (DNA): TGCGCCAGCAGCCAACTGGGACAGAGGGCCAATGAGCAGTTCTTC. This chain links TRBV5-1 with TRBJ2-1, with 7 bases aligning to TRBD1. Trimming took 4 bases from V and 6 from J; bases not matched to a gene: 10. This CDR3 region has 15 residues. Germline V CDR1 and CDR2: SGHRS, YFSETQ.

Only a few counts were recorded for this clone. V usage is TRBV29-1 and J usage is TRBJ2-3, with TRBD1 matching 8 bases. Germline CDR1 is SQVTM and CDR2 is ANQGSEA. The V and J ends lost 4 bases and 5 bases, in that order; junction bases with no gene match: 8. The CDR3 length is 14 residues. The CDR3 DNA reads as TGCAGCGTTGTTGCAGGGGGCAATGTAGATACGCAGTATTTT. Its translation is CSVVAGGNVDTQYF.

The chain has TRBV28 and TRBJ1-5; D gene uncertain. Germline CDR1 reads MDHEN; CDR2 reads SYDVKM. V lost 7 bases, J lost 0 bases, and 16 bases lay in between. The CDR3 runs to 16 residues. The CDR3 nucleotides are TGTGCCAGCATTTCAAGGACTCGTTATAGCAATCAGCCCCAGCATTTT. Translated: CASISRTRYSNQPQHF.

This sequence joins TRBV10-3 and TRBJ1-1; the D is unclear. Trimming stripped 3 bases from V and 6 bases from J, with 8 bases between. The CDR3 is 12 residues long. Germline loops: CDR1 ENHRY, CDR2 SYGVKD. The CDR3 region is CAISDRNSEAFF. CDR3 sequence (DNA): TGTGCCATCAGTGACAGGAATTCTGAAGCTTTCTTT.

In this sample, this clone turned up a few times. Additional DNA sequences in this sample encode the identical CDR3. V usage is TRBV11-2 and J usage is TRBJ2-5, with D possibly TRBD2 on 5 matching bases. The V end was cut by 3 bases, the J end by 8 bases, with 10 bases between. The CDR3 contains 12 residues. The germline CDR1 and CDR2 sequences are SGHAT and FQNNGV. The CDR3 loop reads CASSLGRETQYF. CDR3 sequence (DNA): TGTGCCAGCAGCTTGGGCCGGGAAACCCAGTACTTC. Based on the CDR3 plus reference TRBV11-2 and TRBJ2-5, the full variable domain is EAGVAQSPRYKIIEKRQSVAFWCNPISGHATLYWYQQILGQGPKLLIQFQNNGVVDDSQLPKDRFSAERLKGVDSTLKIQPAKLEDSAVYLCASSLGRETQYFGPGTRLLVL.

The rearrangement uses TRBV7-3 and TRBJ2-7; 8 bases match TRBD2. The assigned J gene may be wrong: the sequence end matches TRBJ2-1 better. CDR1 and CDR2 from the germline V gene are SGHTA and FQGTGA. The CDR3 is 15 residues long. In nucleotides, the CDR3 is TGTGCCAGCAGCTTAATAGCGGGGCATTACAATGAGCAGTTCTTC. Amino acid sequence: CASSLIAGHYNEQFF.

V usage is TRBV11-2 and J usage is TRBJ2-3, with D unclear. The length of the CDR3 is 16 residues. In germline, CDR1 is SGHAT, CDR2 FQNNGV. V gave up 1 base and J gave up 2 bases, with 13 bases separating them. DNA for the CDR3: TGTGCCAGCAGCTTAGTCGGTAGACTTACCACAGATACGCAGTATTTT. It yields the protein CASSLVGRLTTDTQYF.

The chain couples TRBV5-1 to TRBJ2-1, with D perhaps TRBD2 (6 bases). The CDR3 consists of 13 residues. Trimming cost V 4 bases and J 8 bases, with 13 bases left between them. CDR1 and CDR2 (germline): SGHRS, YFSETQ. CDR3 amino acids: CASSGWGDDEQFF. CDR3 bases: TGCGCCAGCAGCGGGTGGGGGGACGATGAGCAGTTCTTC. The whole variable domain, remainder taken from reference TRBV5-1 and TRBJ2-1, is KAGVTQTPRYLIKTRGQQVTLSCSPISGHRSVSWYQQTPGQGLQFLFEYFSETQRNKGNFPGRFSGRQFSNSRSEMNVSTLELGDSALYLCASSGWGDDEQFFGPGTRLTVL.

CDR3 protein: CASSEAGESYNEQFF. The CDR3 DNA reads as TGCGCCAGCAGCGAAGCGGGAGAGTCCTACAATGAGCAGTTCTTC. V gene TRBV5-1 combines with J gene TRBJ2-1; 8 bases map to TRBD2. Losses at the gene ends were 4 bases for V and 1 base for J; bases not matched to a gene: 4. The CDR3 length is 15 residues. CDR1 and CDR2 (germline): SGHRS, YFSETQ.

The V gene is TRBV6-5, the J gene TRBJ2-1, with a tentative D call TRBD1 (6 bases). Trimming stripped 4 bases from V and 7 bases from J, with 17 bases between. The length of the CDR3 is 15 residues. Germline CDR1 and CDR2: MNHEY and SVGAGI. CDR3 DNA: TGTGCCAGCAGTTCCGCAGGGGTGAGCAGGAATGAGCAGTTCTTC. This codes for CASSSAGVSRNEQFF.

The chain couples TRBV7-2 to TRBJ2-4, with D unresolved. CDR1 and CDR2 (germline): SGHTA, FQGNSA. The V and J ends lost 0 bases and 11 bases respectively, with 11 bases between them. There are 13 residues in the CDR3. CDR3 loop: CASSLALEQLQYF. In nucleotides, the CDR3 is TGTGCCAGCAGCTTAGCCCTCGAACAGCTTCAGTACTTC.

The CDR3 spells CASTSMTGETQYF. CDR3 DNA sequence: TGTGCCAGCACCTCGATGACAGGGGAGACCCAGTACTTC. The gene calls are TRBV11-2 and TRBJ2-5, with 7 bases identical to TRBD1. The CDR3 consists of 13 residues. Germline V CDR1 and CDR2: SGHAT, FQNNGV. The J segment lost 5 bases and the V segment lost 7 bases, leaving 7 bases of the junction unmatched. Drawing the rest from reference TRBV11-2 and TRBJ2-5, the complete variable domain is EAGVAQSPRYKIIEKRQSVAFWCNPISGHATLYWYQQILGQGPKLLIQFQNNGVVDDSQLPKDRFSAERLKGVDSTLKIQPAKLEDSAVYLCASTSMTGETQYFGPGTRLLVL.

This clone was seen only a few times. The V gene is TRBV5-1, the J gene TRBJ2-2, with 7 bases that match TRBD2. Per germline, CDR1 SGHRS and CDR2 YFSETQ. V lost 3 bases to trimming and J lost 3 bases; unmatched junction nucleotides: 2. The CDR3 spans 14 residues. Here the CDR3 DNA reads TGCGCCAGCAGCTCGGGGGGTTACACCGGGGAGCTGTTTTTT. This encodes CASSSGGYTGELFF.

The rearrangement links TRBV27 to TRBJ1-2; tentatively, D is TRBD1 (5 bases). This CDR3 has 14 residues. V lost 5 bases and J lost 4, with 14 bases in between. Per the germline V gene, CDR1 is MNHEY and CDR2 is SMNVEV (reference sequence). In DNA form, the CDR3 reads TGTGCCAGCAGTCTGCAGGGATACGGCTATGGCTACACCTTC. Translated: CASSLQGYGYGYTF.

The CDR3 bases are TGTGCCAGCAGCTTAGACCTAAATCAGCCCCAGCATTTT. Translating it yields CASSLDLNQPQHF. This chain uses TRBV7-6 with TRBJ1-5, with D uncertain. The germline V gene has CDR1 SGHVS and CDR2 FNYEAQ. V lost 1 base and J lost 4, with 5 bases in between. The CDR3 runs to 13 residues.

The rearrangement uses TRBV30 and TRBJ2-7; TRBD1 agrees at 7 bases. The CDR3 contains 12 residues. The junction had 6 bases not matched to a gene; V was cut back by 7 bases and J by 3 bases. CDR1 and CDR2 (germline): GTSNPN, SVGIG (reference sequence). The CDR3 DNA reads TGTGCCTCCCGGGACAGCTACTACGAGCAGTACTTC. As protein: CASRDSYYEQYF.

The chain couples TRBV6-5 to TRBJ2-6; D is unclear. This CDR3 has 13 residues. Trimming removed 6 bases from V and 1 base from J, with 4 bases in between. In germline, CDR1 is MNHEY, CDR2 SVGAGI. The CDR3 here is CASSNSGANVLTF. The CDR3, as DNA: TGTGCCAGCAGCAATTCTGGGGCCAACGTCCTGACTTTC.

This sequence joins TRBV7-2 and TRBJ1-1, with TRBD1 as a possible D gene (5 bases). Germline CDR1 SGHTA, CDR2 FQGNSA. V was clipped by 3 bases and J by 1 base, with 12 bases between them. The CDR3 extends over 15 amino acids. CDR3 sequence reads: CASSFSGHPNTEAFF. The CDR3 nucleotides are TGTGCCAGCAGCTTCTCCGGACACCCGAACACTGAAGCTTTCTTT.

This clone has a single count. The rearrangement uses TRBV27 and TRBJ2-5; 9 nucleotides agree with TRBD1. Germline V CDR1 and CDR2: MNHEY, SMNVEV (reference sequence). The CDR3 length is 14 residues. V was pared by 3 bases and J by 5 bases, with 4 bases of the junction left unmatched. The CDR3 sequence is CASSFAGQGETQYF. CDR3 DNA: TGTGCCAGCAGTTTCGCCGGACAGGGGGAGACCCAGTACTTC.

V and J are TRBV6-6 and TRBJ2-7; D uncertain. CDR1 and CDR2 from the germline V gene are MNHNY and SVGAGI (reference sequence). Trimming removed 8 bases at V and 1 base at J, with 9 bases between. This CDR3 is built from 12 residues. This chain's CDR3 is CASSSRSYEQYF. The DNA of the CDR3 is TGTGCCAGCTCAAGCAGGTCCTACGAGCAGTACTTC.

The genes are TRBV5-4 and TRBJ1-2; possible D gene TRBD1, 5 bases. Germline V gene data show CDR1 as SGHNT and CDR2 as YYREEE (reference sequence). The CDR3 spans 14 residues. V was pared by 4 bases and J by 6 bases, with 16 bases between. The CDR3 nucleotides read TGTGCCAGCAGCCCACCCGCAGGGAGGAATGGCTACACCTTC. This translates into CASSPPAGRNGYTF. Together with reference TRBV5-4 and TRBJ1-2, the CDR3 gives the full variable domain: ETGVTQSPTHLIKTRGQQVTLRCSSQSGHNTVSWYQQALGQGPQFIFQYYREEENGRGNFPPRFSGLQFPNYSSELNVNALELDDSALYLCASSPPAGRNGYTFGSGTRLTVV.

This clone was seen only once. The chain recombines TRBV28 with TRBJ1-2, with 7 bases fitting TRBD1. Germline V CDR1 and CDR2: MDHEN, SYDVKM. V lost 7 bases and J lost 7; bases outside the gene matches: 12. The length of the CDR3 is 14 residues. The CDR3 bases are TGTGCCAGCACCCACGACAGGGACTCCCCTGGCTACACCTTC. This encodes CASTHDRDSPGYTF.

The chain has TRBV11-2 and TRBJ2-1, with 9 bases lining up with TRBD1. Germline trimming cut 2 bases from V and 6 bases from J; bases unmatched to any gene: 14. This CDR3 spans 18 amino acids. CDR1 and CDR2 from the germline V gene are SGHAT and FQNNGV. CDR3 in amino acids: CASSLTPQGTGSGNEQFF. As DNA, the CDR3 is TGTGCCAGCAGCTTAACTCCCCAGGGGACAGGGTCGGGCAATGAGCAGTTCTTC.

V usage is TRBV7-6 and J usage is TRBJ2-7, with D hard to call. The CDR3 has 11 amino acids. With 2 bases removed from V and 5 bases from J, the gap between germline ends came to 4 bases. The germline V gene encodes CDR1 SGHVS and CDR2 FNYEAQ. The CDR3 DNA reads as TGTGCCAGCAGCTTACTCCACGAGCAGTACTTC. Its protein is CASSLLHEQYF.

The V call is TRBV18, the J call TRBJ1-1; a possible D gene is TRBD1 (6 bases). V lost 3 bases and J lost 2, with 19 bases in between. Germline-derived CDR1 and CDR2 are KGHSH and LQKENI. This CDR3 is 17 amino acids long. As DNA, the CDR3 is TGTGCCAGCTCACCCCAACCCCGGGGGGCGTTAAACACTGAAGCTTTCTTT. Translation gives CASSPQPRGALNTEAFF.

The CDR3 sequence is CASTPTASAPGANVLTF. The CDR3 coding sequence is TGTGCCAGCACCCCTACTGCAAGTGCCCCTGGGGCCAACGTCCTGACTTTC. V and J are TRBV7-9 and TRBJ2-6, with unresolved D. The V gene lost 7 bases and the J gene lost 2 bases, with 18 bases spanning the gap. CDR1 SEHNR and CDR2 FQNEAQ come from the germline V gene (reference sequence). The CDR3 is 17 residues long.

The chain carries TRBV7-2 and TRBJ1-2; D is unclear. With 2 bases removed from V and 8 bases from J, the gap between germline ends came to 9 bases. This CDR3 region has 12 residues. Germline CDR1 is SGHTA and CDR2 is FQGNSA. As DNA, the CDR3 is TGTGCCAGCAGCTTATCGGTGGGCGGCTACACCTTC. Translating gives CASSLSVGGYTF.

The rearrangement uses TRBV28 and TRBJ1-1, with TRBD1 as a possible D gene (6 bases). The CDR3 is made up of 13 amino acids. CDR1 MDHEN and CDR2 SYDVKM come from the germline V gene. The V gene lost 7 bases and the J gene lost 5 bases, with 14 bases spanning the gap. The CDR3 coding sequence is TGTGCCAGCACGTGGGGCAGGGGTACTGAAGCTTTCTTT. Translation gives CASTWGRGTEAFF.

The J gene is TRBJ1-5, the V gene TRBV19; 8 bases agree with TRBD1. This CDR3 is built from 18 residues. In germline, CDR1 is LNHDA, CDR2 SQIVND (reference sequence). V dropped 3 bases and J dropped 0; count of bases not matched to a gene: 10. CDR3 DNA sequence: TGTGCCAGTAGTATTGGCAGGGGGCGCGAGTATAGCAATCAGCCCCAGCATTTT. It specifies CASSIGRGREYSNQPQHF.